The TCR beta chain described here comes from a study of CD8+ T cells in alopecia areata. Extracted RNA was reverse transcribed into cDNA, the sequencing template. The table came from immunoSEQ multiplex PCR; TCRdb's copy has only in-frame clones and leaves some out. Of around 200,000 clones listed, roughly 60% were seen once; the top ten hold 1.7%. The study, taken as a whole, reports: TCR sharing across patients was less clear than in mice, possibly HLA-related. Normal scalp showed lower clonality than lesional scalp, especially alopecia totalis/universalis.

A remark on this clone: What it recognizes is unknown.

This CDR3 has 13 residues. V lost 6 bases, J lost 5 bases, and 16 bases lay in between. The germline V gene encodes CDR1 GTSNPN and CDR2 SVGIG (reference sequence). The TCR originated in a human donor with alopecia areata. The chain is built from TRBV30 and TRBJ1-1; D not resolved. The sample was CD4+ T cells sorted from blood, taken at week 0. In DNA, the CDR3 is TGTGCCTGTCGTGGAGGGTTGAGAACTGAAGCTTTCTTT. It translates to CACRGGLRTEAFF.